This T cell receptor beta chain was identified during a study of T cell changes during pregnancy in multiple sclerosis. The table came from immunoSEQ multiplex PCR; TCRdb's copy has only in-frame clones and leaves some out. Seen here are around 59,000 clones, about 92% observed once, and the top ten hold about 4%. The CDR3 is 14 residues long. Germline CDR1 reads MDHEN; CDR2 reads SYDVKM. Unmatched junction bases numbered 6, after V lost 5 bases and J lost 2 bases. This rearrangement joins TRBV28 to TRBJ2-7, with 7 bases fitting TRBD1. Sequenced material: CD8+ T cells from peripheral blood mononuclear cells, taken in the second trimester of pregnancy. The receptor was isolated from a female donor with multiple sclerosis, enrolled in a pregnancy study. The CDR3 region is CASSPLQGTYEQYF. CDR3 DNA: TGTGCCAGCAGTCCCTTACAGGGGACCTACGAGCAGTACTTC. Full variable domain (missing parts from reference TRBV28 and TRBJ2-7): DVKVTQSSRYLVKRTGEKVFLECVQDMDHENMFWYRQDPGLGLRLIYFSYDVKMKEKGDIPEGYSVSREKKERFSLILESASTNQTSMYLCASSPLQGTYEQYFGPGTRLTVT.